This T cell receptor beta chain was observed in a study of T-cell memory formation after mild COVID-19. The 5'RACE method, run with constant-segment primers, produced TCR alpha and TCR beta cDNA libraries (carrying sample barcodes and UMIs). TCRdb re-derived calls from the 5' RACE reads in MiXCR, one entry per CDR3 protein. Here the sample spans hundreds of thousands of distinct CDR3 sequences, roughly 18% being singletons. General observations from the study: Clones that contracted clustered mainly in CM and EM if CD4+ and in EMRA if CD8+.

Germline CDR1 reads MGHRA; CDR2 reads YSYEKL. There are 15 residues in the CDR3. The trim removed 5 bases at V and 3 bases at J, leaving 6 bases unmatched. This clonotype turned up a few times. Its antigen is as yet unknown. The rearrangement uses TRBV4-1 and TRBJ2-1; 8 bases agree with TRBD2. Sequencing used PBMCs or a T cell subset sorted from them (not recorded which). This sequence originates from an adult woman who had mild COVID-19 (a few samples of this study predate the infection). Cell type and time point are not known. CDR3 amino acids: CASSSIAGRYNEQFF. In nucleotides, the CDR3 is TGCGCCAGCAGCTCTATAGCGGGACGCTACAATGAGCAGTTCTTC.